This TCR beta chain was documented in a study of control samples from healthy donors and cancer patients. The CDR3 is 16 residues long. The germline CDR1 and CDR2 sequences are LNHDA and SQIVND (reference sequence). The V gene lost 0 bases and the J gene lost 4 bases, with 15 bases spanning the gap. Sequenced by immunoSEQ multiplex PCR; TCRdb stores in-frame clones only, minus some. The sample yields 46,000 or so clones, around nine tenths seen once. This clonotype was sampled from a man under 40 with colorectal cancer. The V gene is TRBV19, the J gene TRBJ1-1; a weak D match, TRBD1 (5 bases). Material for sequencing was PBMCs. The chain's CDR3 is CASSIDPPTGGTEAFF. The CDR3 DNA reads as TGTGCCAGTAGTATAGACCCACCTACGGGGGGCACTGAAGCTTTCTTT.